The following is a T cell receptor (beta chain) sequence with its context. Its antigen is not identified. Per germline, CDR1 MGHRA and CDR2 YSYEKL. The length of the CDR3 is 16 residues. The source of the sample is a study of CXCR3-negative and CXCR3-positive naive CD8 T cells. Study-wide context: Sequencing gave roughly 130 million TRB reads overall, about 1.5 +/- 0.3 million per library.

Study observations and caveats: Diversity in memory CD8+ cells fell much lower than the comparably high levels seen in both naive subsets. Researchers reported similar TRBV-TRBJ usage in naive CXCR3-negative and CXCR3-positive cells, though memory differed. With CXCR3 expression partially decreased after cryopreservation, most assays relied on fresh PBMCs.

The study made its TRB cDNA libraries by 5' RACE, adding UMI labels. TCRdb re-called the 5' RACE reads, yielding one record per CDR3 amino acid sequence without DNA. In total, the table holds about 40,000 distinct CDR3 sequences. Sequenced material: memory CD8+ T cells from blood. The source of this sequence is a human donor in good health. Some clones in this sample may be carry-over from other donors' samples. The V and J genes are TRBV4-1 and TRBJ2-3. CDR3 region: CASSQDLASYTDTQYF.